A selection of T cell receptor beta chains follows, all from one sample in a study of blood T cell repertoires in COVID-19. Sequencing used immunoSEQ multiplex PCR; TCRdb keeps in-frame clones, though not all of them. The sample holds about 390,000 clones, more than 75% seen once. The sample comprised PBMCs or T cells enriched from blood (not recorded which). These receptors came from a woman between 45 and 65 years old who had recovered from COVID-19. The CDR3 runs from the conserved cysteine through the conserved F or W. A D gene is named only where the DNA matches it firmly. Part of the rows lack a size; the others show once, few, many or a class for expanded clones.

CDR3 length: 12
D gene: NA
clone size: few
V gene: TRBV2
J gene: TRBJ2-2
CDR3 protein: CASRGRTGELFF
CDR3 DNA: TGTGCCAGCAGGGGGCGGACCGGGGAGCTGTTTTTT

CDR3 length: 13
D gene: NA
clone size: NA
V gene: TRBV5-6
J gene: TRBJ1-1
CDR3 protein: CASSYLARTEAFF
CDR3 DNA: TGTGCCAGCAGTTACTTGGCGAGGACTGAAGCTTTCTTT

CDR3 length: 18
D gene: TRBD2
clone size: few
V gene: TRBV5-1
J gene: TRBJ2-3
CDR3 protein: CASSLEGPRAGDTDTQYF
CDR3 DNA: TGCGCCAGCAGCTTGGAAGGCCCCCGAGCGGGGGACACAGATACGCAGTATTTT

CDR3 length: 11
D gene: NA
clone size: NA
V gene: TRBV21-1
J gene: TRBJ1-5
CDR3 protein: CASSTRQPQHF
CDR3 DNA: TGTGCCAGCAGCACTAGACAGCCCCAGCATTTT

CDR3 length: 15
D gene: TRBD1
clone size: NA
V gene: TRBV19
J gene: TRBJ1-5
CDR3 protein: CASSPRDRGDQPQHF
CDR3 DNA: TGTGCCAGTAGTCCCCGGGACAGGGGGGACCAGCCCCAGCATTTT

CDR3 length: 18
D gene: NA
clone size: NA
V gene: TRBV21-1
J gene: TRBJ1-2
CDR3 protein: CASSSTGGFLPIYGGYTF
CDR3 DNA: TGTGCCAGCAGCAGCACAGGGGGATTTCTCCCTATCTATGGTGGCTACACCTTC

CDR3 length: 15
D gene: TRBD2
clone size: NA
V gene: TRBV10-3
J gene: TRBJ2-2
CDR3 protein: CAITERGTNTGELFF
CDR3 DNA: TGTGCCATCACGGAGCGGGGGACGAACACCGGGGAGCTGTTTTTT

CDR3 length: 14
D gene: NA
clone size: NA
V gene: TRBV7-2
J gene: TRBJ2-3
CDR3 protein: CASSFDSHTDTQYF
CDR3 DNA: TGTGCCAGCAGCTTTGACAGTCACACAGATACGCAGTATTTT

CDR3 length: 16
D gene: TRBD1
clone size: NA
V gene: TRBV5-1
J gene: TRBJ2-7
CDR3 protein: CASSLGGTGGSYEQYF
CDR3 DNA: TGCGCCAGCAGCTTAGGGGGGACAGGGGGCTCTTACGAGCAGTACTTC

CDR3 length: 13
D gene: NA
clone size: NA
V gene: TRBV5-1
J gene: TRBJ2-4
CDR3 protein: CASSLDTKNIQYF
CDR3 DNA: TGCGCCAGCAGCTTGGACACCAAAAACATTCAGTACTTC

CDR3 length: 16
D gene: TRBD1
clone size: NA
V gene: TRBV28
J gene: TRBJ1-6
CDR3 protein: CATSTQDRAYNSPLHF
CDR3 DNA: TGTGCCACTTCGACTCAGGACAGGGCGTATAATTCACCCCTCCACTTT

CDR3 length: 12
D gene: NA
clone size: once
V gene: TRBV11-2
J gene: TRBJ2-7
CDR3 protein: CASSFLEDEQYF
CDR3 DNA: TGTGCCAGCAGCTTTCTAGAGGACGAGCAGTACTTC

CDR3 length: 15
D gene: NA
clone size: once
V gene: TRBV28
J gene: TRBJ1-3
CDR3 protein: CASKSSSNSGNTIYF
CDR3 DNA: TGTGCCAGCAAATCCTCGAGCAACTCTGGAAACACCATATATTTT

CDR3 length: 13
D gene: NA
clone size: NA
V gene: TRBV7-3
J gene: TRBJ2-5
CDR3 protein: CASSKQRGETQYF
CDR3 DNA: TGTGCCAGCAGCAAACAGCGCGGGGAGACCCAGTACTTC

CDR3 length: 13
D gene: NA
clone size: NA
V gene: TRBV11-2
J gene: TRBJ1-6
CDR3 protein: CASSRGHNSPLHF
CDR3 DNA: TGTGCCAGCAGCAGAGGACACAATTCACCCCTCCACTTT

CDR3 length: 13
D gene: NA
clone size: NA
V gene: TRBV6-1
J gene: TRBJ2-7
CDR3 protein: CASSEGETYEQYF
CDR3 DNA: TGTGCCAGCAGTGAAGGAGAAACCTACGAGCAGTACTTC

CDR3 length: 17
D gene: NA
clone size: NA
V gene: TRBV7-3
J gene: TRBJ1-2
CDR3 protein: CASSLGASTTMNYGYTF
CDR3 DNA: TGTGCCAGCAGCTTAGGGGCAAGTACCACCATGAACTATGGCTACACCTTC

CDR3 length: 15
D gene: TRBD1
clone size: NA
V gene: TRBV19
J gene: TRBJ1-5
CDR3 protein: CASSPGTAWFSAQHF
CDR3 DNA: TGTGCCAGTAGTCCCGGGACAGCCTGGTTTTCTGCCCAGCATTTT

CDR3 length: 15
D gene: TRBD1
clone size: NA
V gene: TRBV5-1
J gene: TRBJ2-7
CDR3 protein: CASSLGAGGSYEQYF
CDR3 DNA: TGCGCCAGCAGCTTGGGGGCAGGGGGTTCCTACGAGCAGTACTTC

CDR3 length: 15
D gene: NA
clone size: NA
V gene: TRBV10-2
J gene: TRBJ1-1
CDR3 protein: CASSDPRGMNTEAFF
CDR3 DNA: TGCGCCAGCAGTGACCCCAGGGGAATGAACACTGAAGCTTTCTTT

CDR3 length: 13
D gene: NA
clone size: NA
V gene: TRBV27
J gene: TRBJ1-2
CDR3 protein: CASSFWQNYGYTF
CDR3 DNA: TGTGCCAGCAGTTTTTGGCAGAACTATGGCTACACCTTC

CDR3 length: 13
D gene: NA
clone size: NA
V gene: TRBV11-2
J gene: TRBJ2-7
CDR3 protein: CASSLDSSYEQYF
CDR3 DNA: TGTGCCAGCAGCTTAGACAGCTCCTACGAGCAGTACTTC

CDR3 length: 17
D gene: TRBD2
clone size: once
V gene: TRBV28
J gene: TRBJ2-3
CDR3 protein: CASSSLPTSGYTDTQYF
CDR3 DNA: TGTGCCAGCAGTTCTCTCCCCACTAGCGGCTACACAGATACGCAGTATTTT

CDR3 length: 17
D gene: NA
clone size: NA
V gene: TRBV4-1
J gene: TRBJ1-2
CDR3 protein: CASSQDMGRGANYGYTF
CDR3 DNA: TGCGCCAGCAGCCAAGATATGGGGAGGGGTGCCAACTATGGCTACACCTTC

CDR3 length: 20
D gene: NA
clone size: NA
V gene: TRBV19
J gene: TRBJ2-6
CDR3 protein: CASRPQPSNRVISGANVLTF
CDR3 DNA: TGTGCCAGTAGACCCCAACCCAGTAACAGGGTAATATCTGGGGCCAACGTCCTGACTTTC

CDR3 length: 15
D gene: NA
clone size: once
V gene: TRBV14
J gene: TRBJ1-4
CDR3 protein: CASSQAGTQTGKLFF
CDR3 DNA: TGTGCCAGCAGCCAAGCCGGGACCCAGACAGGAAAACTGTTTTTT

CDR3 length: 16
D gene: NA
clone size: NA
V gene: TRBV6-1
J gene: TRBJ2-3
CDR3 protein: CASSGLNRVERDTQYF
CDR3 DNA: TGTGCCAGCAGTGGTCTCAACCGGGTGGAGCGGGATACGCAGTATTTT

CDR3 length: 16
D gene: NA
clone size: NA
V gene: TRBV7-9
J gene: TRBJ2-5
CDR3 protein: CASSLGVRGTEETQYF
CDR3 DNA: TGTGCCAGCAGCTTAGGGGTCAGGGGAACGGAAGAGACCCAGTACTTC

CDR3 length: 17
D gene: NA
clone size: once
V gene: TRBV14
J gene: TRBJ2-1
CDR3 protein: CASSQTPTRRGSNEQFF
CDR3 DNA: TGTGCCAGCAGCCAAACTCCAACAAGACGGGGGTCGAATGAGCAGTTCTTC

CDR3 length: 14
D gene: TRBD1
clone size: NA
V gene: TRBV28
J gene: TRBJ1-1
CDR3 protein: CASAMTGGHTEAFF
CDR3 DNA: TGTGCCAGCGCCATGACAGGGGGCCACACTGAAGCTTTCTTT

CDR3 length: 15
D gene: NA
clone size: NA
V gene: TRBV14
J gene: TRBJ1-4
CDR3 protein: CASSQTGVRSEKLFF
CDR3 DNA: TGTGCCAGCAGCCAAACGGGGGTGAGGAGCGAAAAACTGTTTTTT

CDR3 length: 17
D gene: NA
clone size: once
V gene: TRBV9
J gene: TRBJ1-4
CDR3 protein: CASSASPGGRSRLELFF
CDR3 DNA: TGTGCCAGCAGCGCATCCCCCGGGGGGAGGTCTAGACTGGAACTGTTTTTT

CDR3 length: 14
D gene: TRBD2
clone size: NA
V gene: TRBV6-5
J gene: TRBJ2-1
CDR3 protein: CASGIGGIYNEQFF
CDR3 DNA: TGTGCCAGCGGAATCGGGGGGATATACAATGAGCAGTTCTTC

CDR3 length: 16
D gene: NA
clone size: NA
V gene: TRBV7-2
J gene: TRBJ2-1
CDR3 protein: CASSFGSTGPSDEQFF
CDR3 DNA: TGTGCCAGCAGCTTCGGTTCAACAGGGCCCTCGGATGAGCAGTTCTTC

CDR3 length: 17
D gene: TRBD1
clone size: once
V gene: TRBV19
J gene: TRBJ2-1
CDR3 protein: CASSYGDRGMGVNEQFF
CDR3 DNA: TGTGCCAGTAGTTACGGGGACAGGGGAATGGGAGTCAATGAGCAGTTCTTC

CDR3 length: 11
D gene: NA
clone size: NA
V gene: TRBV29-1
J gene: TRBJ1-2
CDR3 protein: CSGQFNYGYTF
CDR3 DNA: TGCAGCGGACAGTTTAACTATGGCTACACCTTC

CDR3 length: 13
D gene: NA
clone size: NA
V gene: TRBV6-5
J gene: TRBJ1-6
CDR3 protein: CASMLDSLLPLHF
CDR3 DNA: TGTGCCAGCATGCTGGACAGCCTATTACCCCTCCACTTT

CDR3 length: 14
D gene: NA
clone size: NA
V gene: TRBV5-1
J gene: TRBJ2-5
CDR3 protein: CASSRQGGRETQYF
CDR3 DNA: TGCGCCAGCAGCCGCCAGGGGGGACGGGAGACCCAGTACTTC

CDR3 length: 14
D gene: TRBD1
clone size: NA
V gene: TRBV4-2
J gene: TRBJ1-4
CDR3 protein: CASSRGQGAEKLFF
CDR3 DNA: TGTGCCAGCAGCCGAGGACAGGGAGCCGAAAAACTGTTTTTT

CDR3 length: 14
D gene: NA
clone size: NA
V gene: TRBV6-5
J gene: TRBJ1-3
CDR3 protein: CASSPGSTGNTIYF
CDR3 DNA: TGTGCCAGCAGCCCGGGGTCGACCGGAAACACCATATATTTT

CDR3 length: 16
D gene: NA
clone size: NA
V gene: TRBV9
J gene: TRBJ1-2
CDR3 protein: CASSVGFSGREYGYTF
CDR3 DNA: TGTGCCAGCAGCGTAGGATTTTCGGGCCGGGAGTATGGCTACACCTTC

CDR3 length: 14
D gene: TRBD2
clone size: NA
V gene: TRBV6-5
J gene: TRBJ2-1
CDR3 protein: CASRERGGLDEQFF
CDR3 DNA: TGTGCCAGCCGGGAAAGGGGAGGGCTGGATGAGCAGTTCTTC

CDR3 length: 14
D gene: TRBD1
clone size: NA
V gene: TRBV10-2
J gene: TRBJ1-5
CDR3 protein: CASGTGGVNQPQHF
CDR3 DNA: TGCGCCAGCGGCACAGGGGGAGTAAATCAGCCCCAGCATTTT

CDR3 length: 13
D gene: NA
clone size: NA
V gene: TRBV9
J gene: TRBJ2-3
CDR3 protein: CASSVEHGDTQYF
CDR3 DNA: TGTGCCAGCAGCGTAGAGCACGGGGATACGCAGTATTTT

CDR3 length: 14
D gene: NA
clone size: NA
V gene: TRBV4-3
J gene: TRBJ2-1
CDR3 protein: CASSRVDRDNEQFF
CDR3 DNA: TGCGCCAGCAGCCGGGTGGACAGAGACAATGAGCAGTTCTTC

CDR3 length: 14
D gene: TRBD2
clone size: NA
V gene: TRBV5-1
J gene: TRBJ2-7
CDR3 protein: CASSSLAGSNEQYF
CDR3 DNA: TGCGCCAGCTCATCCCTAGCGGGGTCGAACGAGCAGTACTTC

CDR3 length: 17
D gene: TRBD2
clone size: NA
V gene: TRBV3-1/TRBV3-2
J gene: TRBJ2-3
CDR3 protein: CASSQAPPGLAGPTQYF
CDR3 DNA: TGTGCCAGCAGCCAAGCCCCGCCGGGACTAGCGGGACCTACGCAGTATTTT

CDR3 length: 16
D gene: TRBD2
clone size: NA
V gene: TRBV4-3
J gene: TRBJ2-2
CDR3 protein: CASSPRTSGDFGELFF
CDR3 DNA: TGCGCCAGCAGCCCTCGGACTAGCGGGGATTTCGGGGAGCTGTTTTTT

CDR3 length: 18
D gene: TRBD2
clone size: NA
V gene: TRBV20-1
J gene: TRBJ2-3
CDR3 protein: CSATDNLGLAGTTDTQYF
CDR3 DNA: TGCAGTGCTACTGACAATCTCGGACTAGCGGGGACCACAGATACGCAGTATTTT

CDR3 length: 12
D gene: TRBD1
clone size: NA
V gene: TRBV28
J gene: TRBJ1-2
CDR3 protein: CASSWWTGGHSF
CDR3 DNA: TGTGCCAGCAGTTGGTGGACAGGGGGGCATTCTTTC

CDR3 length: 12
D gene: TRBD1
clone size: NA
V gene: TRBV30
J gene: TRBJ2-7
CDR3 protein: CAYQGASYEQYF
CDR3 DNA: TGTGCCTATCAGGGGGCGAGCTACGAGCAGTACTTC

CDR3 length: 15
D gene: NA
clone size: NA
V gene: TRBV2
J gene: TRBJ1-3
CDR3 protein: CASSPRGISGNTIYF
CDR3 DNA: TGTGCCAGCAGTCCAAGAGGGATCTCTGGAAACACCATATATTTT

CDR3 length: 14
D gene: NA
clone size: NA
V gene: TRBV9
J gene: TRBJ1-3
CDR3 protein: CASSVGGYGNTIYF
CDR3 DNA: TGTGCCAGCAGCGTAGGAGGGTACGGAAACACCATATATTTT

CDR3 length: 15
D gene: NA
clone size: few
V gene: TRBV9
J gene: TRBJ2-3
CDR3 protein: CASSVETGSTDTQYF
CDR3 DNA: TGTGCCAGCAGCGTTGAGACAGGCTCCACAGATACGCAGTATTTT

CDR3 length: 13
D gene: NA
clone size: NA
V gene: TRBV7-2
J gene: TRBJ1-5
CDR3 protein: CASSTDRNQPQHF
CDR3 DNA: TGTGCCAGCAGCACCGACAGAAATCAGCCCCAGCATTTT

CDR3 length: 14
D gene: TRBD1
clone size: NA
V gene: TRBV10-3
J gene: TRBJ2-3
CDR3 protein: CAISTGASTDTQYF
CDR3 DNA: TGTGCCATCAGTACAGGGGCCAGCACAGATACGCAGTATTTT

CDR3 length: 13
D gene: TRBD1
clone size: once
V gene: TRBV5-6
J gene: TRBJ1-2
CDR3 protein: CASSTRQGDGYTF
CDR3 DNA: TGTGCCAGCAGCACCCGACAGGGGGATGGCTACACCTTC

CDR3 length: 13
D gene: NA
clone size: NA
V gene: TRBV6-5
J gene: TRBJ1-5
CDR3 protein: CASAPQGDQPQHF
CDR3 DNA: TGTGCCAGCGCCCCACAGGGAGATCAGCCCCAGCATTTT

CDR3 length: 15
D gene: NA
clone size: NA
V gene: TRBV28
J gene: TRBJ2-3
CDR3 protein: CASINLYRGTDTQYF
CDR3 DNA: TGTGCCAGCATCAACTTGTATCGGGGCACAGATACGCAGTATTTT

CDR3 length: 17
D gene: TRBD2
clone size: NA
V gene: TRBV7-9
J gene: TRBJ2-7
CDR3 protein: CASSFLAGGQADYEQYF
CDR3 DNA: TGTGCCAGCAGCTTCCTAGCGGGGGGCCAAGCCGACTACGAGCAGTACTTC